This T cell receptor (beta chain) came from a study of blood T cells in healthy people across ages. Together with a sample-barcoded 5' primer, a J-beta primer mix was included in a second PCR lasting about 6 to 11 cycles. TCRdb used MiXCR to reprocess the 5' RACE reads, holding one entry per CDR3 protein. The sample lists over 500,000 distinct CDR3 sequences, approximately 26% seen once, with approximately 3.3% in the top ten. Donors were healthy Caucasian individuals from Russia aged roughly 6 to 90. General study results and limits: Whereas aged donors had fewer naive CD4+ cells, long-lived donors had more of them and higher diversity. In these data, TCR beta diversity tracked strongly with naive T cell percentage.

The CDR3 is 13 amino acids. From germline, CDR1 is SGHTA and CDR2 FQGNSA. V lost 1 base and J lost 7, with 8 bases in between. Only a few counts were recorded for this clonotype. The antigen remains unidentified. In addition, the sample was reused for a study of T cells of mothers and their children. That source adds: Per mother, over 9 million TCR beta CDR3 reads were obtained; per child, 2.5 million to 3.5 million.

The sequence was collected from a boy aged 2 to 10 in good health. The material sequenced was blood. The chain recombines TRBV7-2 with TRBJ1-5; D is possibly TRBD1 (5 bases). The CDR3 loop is CASSLDRQQPQHF. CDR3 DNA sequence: TGTGCCAGCAGCTTAGACAGGCAACAGCCCCAGCATTTT.